Each of the 13 T cell receptor beta chains below was sequenced from the same sample in a study of tumor-infiltrating lymphocytes in primary liver carcinoma. With around 490 ng total RNA as template and a constant-region primer, TCR beta cDNA was made. What produced the TCR beta libraries was three nested multiplex PCR rounds using slightly modified ARM-PCR. A C-beta reverse primer and TRBV1-TRBV30 forward primers served in each of the first two PCR rounds, at 10 cycles apiece. TCRdb called the multiplex PCR reads again in MiXCR, with one record for every CDR3 protein. In the table there are roughly 330,000 distinct CDR3 sequences, about 65% of which are singletons. Alongside blood RNA obtained from unsorted whole blood, germline DNA was also extracted. The specimen sequenced was peripheral blood. These receptors were obtained from a man aged 40-55 years with primary liver carcinoma and hepatitis B virus infection.

About this clonotype: One end of the junction is discordant with germline, which a read error may explain. The chain carries TRBV11-2 and TRBJ2-1; unclear D gene. This CDR3 region has 13 residues. Germline CDR1 and CDR2: SGHAT and FQNNGV. The CDR3 loop reads CASGLISMSERFF. The CDR3 nucleotides are TGTGCCAGCGGCTTAATCAGTATGTCTGAGCGGTTCTTC.

Concerning this clonotype: An end of the junction does not agree with germline; a read error may underlie this. V usage is TRBV4-1 and J usage is TRBJ1-4; 8 bases match TRBD1. CDR1 is MGHRA, CDR2 YSYEKL, per germline. The CDR3 sequence is 16 residues long. CDR3 residues: CAGSLDIQGAFEKLFF. In nucleotides, the CDR3 is TGCGCCGGCAGCCTCGACATCCAGGGGGCGTTTGAAAAACTGTTTTTT.

Note on this clonotype: A much larger clone differs by one base, so this may be a read error. The chain recombines TRBV6-1 with TRBJ2-3; unclear D gene. The CDR3 is 12 residues long. The germline V gene has CDR1 MNHNS and CDR2 SASEGT. CDR3 nucleotide sequence: TGTGCCGGCAGAGGCAGAACAGATACGCAGTATTTT. Translating it yields CAGRGRTDTQYF.

This clonotype was detected only a few times. The chain joins TRBV5-4 to TRBJ2-5, with TRBD2 matching 7 bases. This CDR3 region has 18 residues. Trimming took 4 bases from V and 10 from J; bases not matched to a gene: 25. CDR1 is SGHNT, CDR2 YYREEE, per germline (reference sequence). CDR3 sequence (DNA): TGTGCCAGCAGCCGCCCCTTAGGCGGGGGAGCACCCGTTGATAGCCAGTACTTC. Translating gives CASSRPLGGGAPVDSQYF.

Turning to this clonotype: With a much larger clone just one base away, this may be a read error. V gene TRBV5-5 combines with J gene TRBJ1-1; TRBD1 matches at 8 bases. CDR3 length: 15 residues. Germline loops: CDR1 SGHKS, CDR2 YYEKEE (reference sequence). The CDR3, as DNA: TGTGCCAGCAGCTTTTGGACAGGGTCGAACACTGAAACTTTCTTT. Protein sequence: CASSFWTGSNTETFF.

Note on this clonotype: One junction end does not reproduce the germline sequence, and a read error may be involved. The rearrangement uses TRBV6-2 or TRBV6-3 and TRBJ2-4, with D perhaps being TRBD1 or TRBD2 (5 bases each). The CDR3 extends over 16 amino acids. CDR1 MNHEY and CDR2 SVGEGT come from the germline V gene. The CDR3 nucleotides read TGCGCCAGCAGTGATCGACAGAGCGGTACCAAAAACATTCAGTACTTT. It yields the protein CASSDRQSGTKNIQYF.

The V gene is TRBV29-1, the J gene TRBJ2-7, with D perhaps matching TRBD1 or TRBD2 (6 bases each). Trimming shortened V by 4 bases and J by 3 bases, and 16 bases separated the two germline ends. Per germline, CDR1 SQVTM and CDR2 ANQGSEA. This CDR3 spans 14 amino acids. CDR3 protein: CSVAPWGANYEQYF. The CDR3, as DNA: TGCAGCGTTGCCCCTTGGGGGGCCAACTACGAGCAGTACTTC.

A word on this clonotype: This may stem from a read error, because a much larger clone lies one nucleotide away. Likely a read error: the CDR3 ends without its conserved phenylalanine or tryptophan. This chain joins TRBV29-1 and TRBJ2-1; D gene unclear. V was clipped by 3 bases and J by 7 bases, with 10 bases between them. This CDR3 is built from 12 residues. CDR1 and CDR2 from the germline V gene are SQVTM and ANQGSEA. CDR3 region: CSVERLVNEQFL. DNA of the CDR3: TGCAGCGTTGAGAGGCTAGTGAATGAGCAGTTCCTC.

As regards this clonotype: Germline and junction disagree at one end, which may indicate a read error. The chain couples TRBV10-3 to TRBJ2-7; TRBD2 might be the D (5 bases). From germline, CDR1 is ENHRY and CDR2 SYGVKD. CDR3 length: 14 residues. The CDR3 DNA follows: TGTGCCATCAGTGAGGGTAGCGTGGCGTACGAACAGTACTTC. It encodes CAISEGSVAYEQYF.

On this clonotype itself: At one of its ends the junction is not consistent with the germline gene, which may arise from a read error. The gene calls are TRBV11-2 and TRBJ2-1, with a weak D call TRBD2 (5 bases). Looked up from germline, CDR1 is SGHAT and CDR2 is FQNNGV. This CDR3 region has 13 residues. The CDR3 loop is CVSSPAGRNEQFF. CDR3 bases: TGTGTCAGCAGCCCTGCGGGCCGAAATGAGCAGTTCTTC. The entire variable domain, with the rest obtained from reference TRBV11-2 and TRBJ2-1, is as follows: EAGVAQSPRYKIIEKRQSVAFWCNPISGHATLYWYQQILGQGPKLLIQFQNNGVVDDSQLPKDRFSAERLKGVDSTLKIQPAKLEDSAVYLCVSSPAGRNEQFFGPGTRLTVL.

The table lists this clonotype with a count of one. This chain joins TRBV6-6 and TRBJ2-7, with 7 nucleotides matching TRBD2. The CDR3 loop spans 17 amino acids. Per germline, CDR1 MNHNY and CDR2 SVGAGI (reference sequence). Unmatched junction bases numbered 21, after V lost 8 bases and J lost 5 bases. For the CDR3, the DNA is TGTGCCAGCGGTCCTAAAGCGGGGCTTGAAACGAGTAACGAGCAGTACTTC. Its protein is CASGPKAGLETSNEQYF.

This clonotype was seen many times. This rearrangement joins TRBV6-2 or TRBV6-3 to TRBJ2-1, with 11 bases fitting TRBD2. Germline V gene lookup returns CDR1 MNHEY and CDR2 SVGEGT. The CDR3 spans 15 residues. Trimming removed 4 bases from V and 9 bases from J; junction bases left unmatched: 8. CDR3 coding DNA: TGTGCCAGCAGTTCGTTAGCGGGAGGGCCTCCTGAGCAGTTCTTC. It codes for CASSSLAGGPPEQFF.

Ten or more counts support this clonotype. The chain employs TRBV6-5 and TRBJ2-2; D may be TRBD2 (5 bases). This CDR3 has 16 residues. Germline V gene data show CDR1 as MNHEY and CDR2 as SVGAGI. Trimming pared 6 bases from V and 8 bases from J, leaving 22 bases between. The chain's CDR3 is CASSEDLSYRGGELFF. The CDR3 DNA sequence: TGTGCCAGCAGCGAAGACCTGTCCTACCGGGGAGGGGAGCTGTTTTTT.